This T cell receptor (beta chain) was recorded in a study of blood T cell repertoires in COVID-19 (dated by TCRdb to about 2020). Context from the whole study: Collaborator samples came from the United States, Italy and Spain and covered acute and convalescent phases of COVID-19. Sample metadata almost always included a de-identified subject ID, COVID-19 status, age in years and sex. The material from the prospective study consisted of cDNA or gDNA derived from T cells, B-cell-depleted T cells, or PBMCs. Samples came from the ongoing ImmuneRACE study (first 160 participants) plus 1,254 subjects from 6 global collaborators. Where available, HLA class I and class II types were taken from metadata supplied by the sample provider and were not determined by assay-based typing. Subjects who had been exposed to COVID-19, were actively infected with it, or had recovered from it provided the deeply sampled blood TCRbeta repertoires that made up the dataset. The repertoires were released in a freely available public database intended as a resource for research on the immune response to SARS-CoV-2. On the study overall, not on this receptor specifically: The quantity of clinical and demographic metadata differed by source and by participant and was supplied without curation.

TCRbeta CDR3 regions were amplified from genomic DNA using the immunoSEQ Assay, a bias-controlled multiplex PCR. Per the authors' processing: The number of nucleated cells in each sample was estimated by amplification of reference gene primers within the assay. Sequence reads were collapsed and filtered to measure the absolute abundance of every unique TCRbeta CDR3 rearrangement. For each sample, productive Simpson clonality was calculated as the square root of Simpson's diversity index over productive rearrangements. TCRdb mirrors the immuneACCESS table, restricted to in-frame sequences. Some clones are absent from its copies; in checked studies, under half trace to an unresolved V gene, and the reason for the others is unknown. The V and J calls and clone size are taken from that table; D and trimming were inferred from the DNA. This sample gives a few hundred thousand clones in total; about nine tenths of them show up just once. Roughly 2% of the sample lies in the top ten.

Regarding this clone: The antigen it recognizes is unknown. No base-level quality is on record; no much larger clone is a single base apart.

As encoded in the germline V gene, CDR1 is SNHLY while CDR2 is FYNNEI. The CDR3 covers 15 residues, taking in both the cysteine and the phenylalanine. The DNA shown is the 45-base CDR3, in frame from base 1. The junction carries 20 bases between V and J, which are trimmed by 4 bases and 8 bases respectively. Samples from volunteer blood donors who had recovered from COVID-19 were contributed by a second Seattle source. Whole blood was collected in K2EDTA tubes by collaborating institutions according to the institutions' own protocols. For TCRbeta analysis, collaborators shipped samples as frozen whole blood, isolated PBMCs, or DNA extracted from either of those sample types.

Sequencing was performed on peripheral blood. The sequence links TRBV2 to TRBJ1-2; the best D guess is TRBD1, with 6 bases matching. The TCR was taken from a woman between 45 and 65 years old who had recovered from COVID-19. The CDR3 loop reads CASSAQRGGFYGYTF. The DNA is TGTGCCAGCAGTGCTCAAAGAGGGGGATTTTACGGCTACACCTTC.